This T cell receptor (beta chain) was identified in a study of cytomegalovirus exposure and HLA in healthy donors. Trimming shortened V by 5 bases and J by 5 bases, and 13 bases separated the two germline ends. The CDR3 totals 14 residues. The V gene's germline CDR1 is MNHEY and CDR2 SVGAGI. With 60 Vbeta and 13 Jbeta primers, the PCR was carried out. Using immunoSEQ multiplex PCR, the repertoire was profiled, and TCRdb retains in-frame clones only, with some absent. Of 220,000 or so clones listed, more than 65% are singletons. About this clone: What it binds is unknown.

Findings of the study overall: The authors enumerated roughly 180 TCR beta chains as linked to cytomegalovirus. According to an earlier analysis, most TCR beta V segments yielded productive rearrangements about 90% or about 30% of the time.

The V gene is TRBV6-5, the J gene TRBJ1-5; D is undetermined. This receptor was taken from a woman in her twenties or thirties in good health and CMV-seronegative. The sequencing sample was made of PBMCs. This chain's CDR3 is CASSEESRDQPQHF. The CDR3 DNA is TGTGCCAGCAGTGAAGAGTCCCGGGATCAGCCCCAGCATTTT.